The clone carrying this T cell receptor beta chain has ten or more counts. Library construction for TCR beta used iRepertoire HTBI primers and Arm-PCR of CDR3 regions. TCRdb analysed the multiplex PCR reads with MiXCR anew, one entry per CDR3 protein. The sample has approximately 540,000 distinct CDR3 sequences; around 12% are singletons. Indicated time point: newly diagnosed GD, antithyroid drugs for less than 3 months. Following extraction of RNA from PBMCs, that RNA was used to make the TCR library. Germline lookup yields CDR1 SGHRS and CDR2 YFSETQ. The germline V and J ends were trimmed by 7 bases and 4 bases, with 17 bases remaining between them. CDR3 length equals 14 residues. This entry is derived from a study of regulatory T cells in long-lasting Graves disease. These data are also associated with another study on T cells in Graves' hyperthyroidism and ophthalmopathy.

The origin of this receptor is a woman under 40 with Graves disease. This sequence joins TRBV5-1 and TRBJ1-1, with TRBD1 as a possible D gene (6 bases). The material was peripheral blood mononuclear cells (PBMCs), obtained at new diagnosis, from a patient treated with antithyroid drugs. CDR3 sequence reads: CASGPQGMGTEAFF. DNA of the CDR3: TGCGCCAGCGGCCCACAGGGCATGGGCACTGAAGCTTTCTTT. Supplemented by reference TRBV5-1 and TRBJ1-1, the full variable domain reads KAGVTQTPRYLIKTRGQQVTLSCSPISGHRSVSWYQQTPGQGLQFLFEYFSETQRNKGNFPGRFSGRQFSNSRSEMNVSTLELGDSALYLCASGPQGMGTEAFFGQGTRLTVV.